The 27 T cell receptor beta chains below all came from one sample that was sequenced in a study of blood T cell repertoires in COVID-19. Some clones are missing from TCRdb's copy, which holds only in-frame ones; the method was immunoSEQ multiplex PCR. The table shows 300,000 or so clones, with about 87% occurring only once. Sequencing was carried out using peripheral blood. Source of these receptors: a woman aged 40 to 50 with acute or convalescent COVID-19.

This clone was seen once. DNA for the CDR3: TGTGCCAGCAGCTTAGAACTAGCGGGGGGACTCTACGAGCAGTACGTC. It translates to CASSLELAGGLYEQYV. This chain connects TRBV11-2 to TRBJ2-7; 12 bases align to TRBD2. Germline V gene data show CDR1 as SGHAT and CDR2 as FQNNGV. The CDR3 has 16 residues. J gave up 3 bases and V 0 bases, and 3 bases lay outside the gene matches.

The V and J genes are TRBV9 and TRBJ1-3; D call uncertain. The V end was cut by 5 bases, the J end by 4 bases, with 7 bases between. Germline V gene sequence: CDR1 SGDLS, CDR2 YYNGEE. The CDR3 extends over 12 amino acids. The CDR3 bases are TGTGCCAGCAGGGGCGGGGGAAACACCATATATTTT. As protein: CASRGGGNTIYF.

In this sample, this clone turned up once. The CDR3 coding sequence is TGTGCCAGTGTACCGGGACAGGTCACCGGGGAGCTGTTTTTT. Its translation: CASVPGQVTGELFF. The V and J genes are TRBV18 and TRBJ2-2; 8 bases are a match to TRBD1. The V gene's germline CDR1 is KGHSH and CDR2 LQKENI. The CDR3 length is 14 residues. The junction had 7 bases not matched to a gene; V was cut back by 9 bases and J by 4 bases.

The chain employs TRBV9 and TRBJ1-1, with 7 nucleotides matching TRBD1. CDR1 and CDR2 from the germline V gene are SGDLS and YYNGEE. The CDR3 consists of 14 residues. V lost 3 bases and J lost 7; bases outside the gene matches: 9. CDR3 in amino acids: CASSARDSPYEAFF. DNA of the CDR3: TGTGCCAGCAGCGCCCGGGACAGCCCCTATGAAGCTTTCTTT.

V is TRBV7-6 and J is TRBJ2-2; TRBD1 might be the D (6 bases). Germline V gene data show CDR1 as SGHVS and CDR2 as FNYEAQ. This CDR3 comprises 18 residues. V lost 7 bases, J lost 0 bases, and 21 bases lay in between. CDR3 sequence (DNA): TGTGCCAGCACCTCATGGGGGCGGGCAGCCGCGAACACCGGGGAGCTGTTTTTT. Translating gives CASTSWGRAAANTGELFF.

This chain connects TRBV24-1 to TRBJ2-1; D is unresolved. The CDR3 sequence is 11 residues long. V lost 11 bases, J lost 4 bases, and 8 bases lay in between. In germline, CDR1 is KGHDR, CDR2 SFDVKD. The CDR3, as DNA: TGTGCCATTCGCAGGTACAATGAGCAGTTCTTC. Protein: CAIRRYNEQFF.

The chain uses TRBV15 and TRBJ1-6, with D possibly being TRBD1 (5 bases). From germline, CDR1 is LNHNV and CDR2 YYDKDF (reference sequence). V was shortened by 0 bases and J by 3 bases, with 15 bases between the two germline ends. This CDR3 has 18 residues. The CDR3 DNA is TGTGCCACCAGCAGAGATGTGGGGCAGGAATACTATAATTCACCCCTCCACTTT. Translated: CATSRDVGQEYYNSPLHF.

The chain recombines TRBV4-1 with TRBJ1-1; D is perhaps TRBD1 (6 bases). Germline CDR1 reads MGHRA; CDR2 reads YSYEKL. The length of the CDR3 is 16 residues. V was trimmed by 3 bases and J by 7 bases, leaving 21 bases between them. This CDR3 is CASSHPRRGGQDEAFF. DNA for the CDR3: TGCGCCAGCAGCCACCCCAGGCGGGGGGGCCAGGATGAAGCTTTCTTT.

The CDR3 sequence is CASSTGDRYNEKLFF. CDR3 nucleotides: TGTGCCAGTAGTACCGGCGACAGGTATAATGAAAAACTGTTTTTT. The V and J genes are TRBV19 and TRBJ1-4; a weak D match, TRBD1 (6 bases). Germline lookup yields CDR1 LNHDA and CDR2 SQIVND (reference sequence). This CDR3 comprises 15 residues. V lost 4 bases and J 4 bases, leaving 13 bases between the germline ends.

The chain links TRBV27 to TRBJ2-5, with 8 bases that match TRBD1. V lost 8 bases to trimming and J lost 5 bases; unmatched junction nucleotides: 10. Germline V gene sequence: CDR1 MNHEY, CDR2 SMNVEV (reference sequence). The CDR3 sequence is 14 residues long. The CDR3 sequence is CASGEDRVKETQYF. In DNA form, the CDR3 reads TGTGCCAGCGGGGAGGACAGGGTCAAGGAGACCCAGTACTTC.

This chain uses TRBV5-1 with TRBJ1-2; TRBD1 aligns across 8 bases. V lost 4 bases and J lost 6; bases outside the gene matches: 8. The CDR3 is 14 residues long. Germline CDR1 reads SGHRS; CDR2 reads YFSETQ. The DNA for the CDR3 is TGCGCCAGCAGCGTGGACAGGGCCGATAATGGCTACACCTTC. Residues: CASSVDRADNGYTF.

CDR3 nucleotide sequence: TGTGCCAGCAGCTTAGCGCGGGCAGATGGCTATGGCTACACCTTC. Translation gives CASSLARADGYGYTF. The chain has TRBV7-9 and TRBJ1-2; D remains ambiguous. The CDR3 is 15 amino acids. Trimming took 0 bases from V and 4 from J, leaving 12 bases between them. Germline-derived CDR1 and CDR2 are SEHNR and FQNEAQ (reference sequence).

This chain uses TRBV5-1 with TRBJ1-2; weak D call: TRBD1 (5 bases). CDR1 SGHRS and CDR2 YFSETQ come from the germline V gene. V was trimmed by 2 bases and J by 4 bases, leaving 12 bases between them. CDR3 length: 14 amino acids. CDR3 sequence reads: CASSFDSIIYGYTF. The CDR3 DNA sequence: TGCGCCAGCAGCTTTGACAGCATTATCTATGGCTACACCTTC.

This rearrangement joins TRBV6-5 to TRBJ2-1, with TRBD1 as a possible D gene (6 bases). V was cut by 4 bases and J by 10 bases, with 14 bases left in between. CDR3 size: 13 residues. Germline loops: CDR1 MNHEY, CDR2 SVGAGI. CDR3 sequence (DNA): TGTGCCAGCAGTTCCTGGGGGCCGGTCGAGCAGTTCTTC. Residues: CASSSWGPVEQFF.

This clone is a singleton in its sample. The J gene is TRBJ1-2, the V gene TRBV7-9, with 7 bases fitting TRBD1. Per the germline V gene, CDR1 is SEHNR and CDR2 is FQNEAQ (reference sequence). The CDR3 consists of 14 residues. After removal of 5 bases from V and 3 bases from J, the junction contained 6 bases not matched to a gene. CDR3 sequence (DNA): TGTGCCAGCAGCCTGACAGGGCTTGACTATGGCTACACCTTC. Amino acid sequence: CASSLTGLDYGYTF.

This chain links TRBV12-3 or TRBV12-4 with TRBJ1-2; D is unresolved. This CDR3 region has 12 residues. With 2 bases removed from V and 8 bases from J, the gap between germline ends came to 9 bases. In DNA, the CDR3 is TGTGCCAGCAGTTTACAGGCGGGGGGCTACACCTTC. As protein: CASSLQAGGYTF.

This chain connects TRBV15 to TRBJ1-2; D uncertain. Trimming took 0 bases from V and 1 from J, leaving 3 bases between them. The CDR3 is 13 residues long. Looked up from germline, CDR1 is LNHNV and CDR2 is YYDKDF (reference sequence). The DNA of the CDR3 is TGTGCCACCAGCAGAGATCTTAACTATGGCTACACCTTC. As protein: CATSRDLNYGYTF.

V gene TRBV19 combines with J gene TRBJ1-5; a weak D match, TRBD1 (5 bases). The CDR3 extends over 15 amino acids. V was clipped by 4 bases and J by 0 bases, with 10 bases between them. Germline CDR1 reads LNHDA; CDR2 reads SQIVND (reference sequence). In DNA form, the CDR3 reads TGTGCCAGTAGTACCCTGACAGCTAGCAATCAGCCCCAGCATTTT. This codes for CASSTLTASNQPQHF.

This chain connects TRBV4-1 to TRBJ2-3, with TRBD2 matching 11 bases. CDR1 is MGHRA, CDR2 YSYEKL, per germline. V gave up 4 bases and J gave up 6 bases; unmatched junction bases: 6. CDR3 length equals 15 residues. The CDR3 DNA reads TGCGCCAGCAGCCTATTAGCGGGGGGGCCTGATACGCAGTATTTT. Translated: CASSLLAGGPDTQYF.

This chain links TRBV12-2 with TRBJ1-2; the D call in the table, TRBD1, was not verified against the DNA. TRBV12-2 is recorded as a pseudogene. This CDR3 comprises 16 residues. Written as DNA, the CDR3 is TGTGCAAGTCGCCTCTGCATCCCGGGACACTTCTATGGCTACACCTTC. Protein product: CASRLCIPGHFYGYTF.

CDR3: CASARESSYNEQFF. The CDR3 nucleotides read TGTGCCAGCGCCCGAGAGAGCTCCTACAATGAGCAGTTCTTC. The chain links TRBV2 to TRBJ2-1; D remains unclear. Trimming stripped 8 bases from V and 0 bases from J, with 11 bases between. This CDR3 region has 14 residues. Germline loops: CDR1 SNHLY, CDR2 FYNNEI.

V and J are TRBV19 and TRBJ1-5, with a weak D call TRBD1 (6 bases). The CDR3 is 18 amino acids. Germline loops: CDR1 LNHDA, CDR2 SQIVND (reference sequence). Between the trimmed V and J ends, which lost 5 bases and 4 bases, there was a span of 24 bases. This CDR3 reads CASSSGTSWTIGNQPQHF. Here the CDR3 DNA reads TGTGCCAGTAGTTCGGGGACAAGTTGGACGATCGGGAATCAGCCCCAGCATTTT.

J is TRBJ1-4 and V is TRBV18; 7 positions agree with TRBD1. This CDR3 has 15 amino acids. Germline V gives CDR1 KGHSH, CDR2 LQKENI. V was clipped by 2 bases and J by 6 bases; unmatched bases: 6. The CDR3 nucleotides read TGTGCCAGCTCACCATCATACAGGGGCGATGAAAAACTGTTTTTT. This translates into CASSPSYRGDEKLFF.

CDR3: CASSYYQTGANVLTF. In DNA form, the CDR3 reads TGTGCCAGCAGTTACTATCAGACTGGGGCCAACGTCCTGACTTTC. This sequence joins TRBV6-5 and TRBJ2-6; D is undetermined. CDR1 MNHEY and CDR2 SVGAGI come from the germline V gene. The CDR3 runs to 15 residues. V lost 1 base to trimming and J lost 2 bases, with 6 bases between them.

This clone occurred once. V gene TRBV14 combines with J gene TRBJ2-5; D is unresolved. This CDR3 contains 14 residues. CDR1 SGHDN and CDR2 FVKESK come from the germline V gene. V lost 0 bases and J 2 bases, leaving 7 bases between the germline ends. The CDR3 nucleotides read TGTGCCAGCAGCCAAGATTGGCAGCAAGAGACCCAGTACTTC. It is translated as CASSQDWQQETQYF.

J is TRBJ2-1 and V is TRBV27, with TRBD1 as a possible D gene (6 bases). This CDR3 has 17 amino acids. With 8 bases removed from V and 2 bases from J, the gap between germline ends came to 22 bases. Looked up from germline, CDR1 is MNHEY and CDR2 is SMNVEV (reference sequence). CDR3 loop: CASASPAGTPPYNEQFF. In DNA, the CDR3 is TGTGCCAGCGCCTCCCCCGCCGGGACACCTCCCTACAATGAGCAGTTCTTC.

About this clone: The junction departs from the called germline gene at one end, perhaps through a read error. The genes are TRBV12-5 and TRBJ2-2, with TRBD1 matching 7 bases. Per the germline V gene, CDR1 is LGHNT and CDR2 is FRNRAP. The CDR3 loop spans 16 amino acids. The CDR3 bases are TGTGCTAGTGGTGGTGGCAAGACAGGGAACGCCGGGGAGCTGTTTTTT. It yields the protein CASGGGKTGNAGELFF.